Following are 22 T cell receptor beta chains from one sample sequenced in a study of breast tumors, draining lymph nodes, adjacent tissues. Samples came from axillary lymph nodes draining the breast cancer. Each CDR3 protein is one row after TCRdb ran MiXCR on the multiplex PCR reads. Here the sample spans 200,000 to 250,000 distinct CDR3 sequences, under 40% being singletons. The material sequenced was axillary lymph node tissue. Source of these receptors: a female donor with breast cancer. Some clones in this sample may be carry-over from other donors' samples.

J is TRBJ1-4 and V is TRBV6-1; no clear D. CDR1 and CDR2 (germline): MNHNS, SASEGT. This CDR3 spans 12 amino acids. V lost 6 bases and J 5 bases, leaving 7 bases between the germline ends. The DNA for the CDR3 is TGTGCCAGCAGCCGAGTGAATGAAAAACTGTTTTTT. Its translation: CASSRVNEKLFF.

This clonotype has ten or more counts. CDR3 amino acids: CASSIGPGGDEQFF. The DNA for the CDR3 is TGTGCCAGCAGCATAGGCCCCGGGGGGGATGAGCAGTTCTTC. The chain combines TRBV9 with TRBJ2-1; 8 nucleotides line up with TRBD2. V dropped 4 bases and J dropped 8; count of bases not matched to a gene: 8. This CDR3 spans 14 amino acids. Germline assignment: CDR1 SGDLS and CDR2 YYNGEE.

This clonotype was picked up many times. V and J are TRBV7-6 and TRBJ2-7; a weak D match, TRBD1 (6 bases). V was pared by 5 bases and J by 3 bases, with 14 bases between. The CDR3 contains 14 residues. Germline V gene lookup returns CDR1 SGHVS and CDR2 FNYEAQ. The CDR3 reads CASSPYQGNYEQYF. CDR3 DNA: TGTGCCAGCAGCCCCTATCAGGGGAACTACGAGCAGTACTTC.

As concerns this clonotype: Lacking the conserved final phenylalanine or tryptophan, this CDR3 likely reflects a read error. V and J are TRBV20-1 and TRBJ1-5; possible D gene TRBD1, 6 bases. Germline V gives CDR1 DFQATT, CDR2 SNEGSKA (reference sequence). There are 15 residues in the CDR3. V was cut by 5 bases and J by 3 bases, with 17 bases left in between. The DNA for the CDR3 is TGCAGTGCTCCAGCTGCCCCAGGGGACAATCAGCCCCAGCATGGT. It yields the protein CSAPAAPGDNQPQHG.

This clonotype was recorded at least ten times. V is TRBV5-6 and J is TRBJ2-1; 7 nucleotides line up with TRBD2. With 0 bases clipped from V and 0 bases from J, the junction kept 3 bases outside the gene matches. This CDR3 spans 16 amino acids. CDR1 and CDR2 (germline): SGHDT, YYEEEE. The CDR3 loop reads CASSLGGGSSYNEQFF. Here the CDR3 DNA reads TGTGCCAGCAGCTTGGGTGGCGGGAGCTCCTACAATGAGCAGTTCTTC.

The chain has TRBV5-1 and TRBJ1-6; 7 positions agree with TRBD1. This CDR3 region has 15 residues. V lost 4 bases, J lost 7 bases, and 8 bases stayed unmatched. In germline, CDR1 is SGHRS, CDR2 YFSETQ. The CDR3 loop is CASSGRQGGNSPLHF. CDR3 coding DNA: TGCGCCAGCAGCGGTCGACAGGGCGGGAATTCACCCCTCCACTTT.

This clonotype was seen repeatedly, ten times or more. The chain carries TRBV7-2 and TRBJ2-7; the match to TRBD2 covers 12 bases. The ends lost 4 bases at V and 2 bases at J; junction bases unmatched: 6. Germline CDR1 is SGHTA and CDR2 is FQGNSA. The CDR3 totals 16 residues. The CDR3 nucleotides are TGTGCCAGCAGCTCTTGGGCTAGCGGGGGGGCCTACGAGCAGTACTTC. Translated: CASSSWASGGAYEQYF.

In this sample, this clonotype turned up many times. This chain uses TRBV6-5 with TRBJ1-2, with D unclear. V gave up 0 bases and J gave up 4 bases, with 18 bases separating them. Germline V gives CDR1 MNHEY, CDR2 SVGAGI. The CDR3 loop spans 17 amino acids. The chain's CDR3 is CASSYSSSASRSYGYTF. The CDR3 DNA reads as TGTGCCAGCAGTTACTCGAGCAGTGCCAGCCGATCCTATGGCTACACCTTC.

This clonotype was observed many times. CDR3 DNA sequence: TGTGCCACCAGCAGCCCGGGACAGGGGATAGGGGAGCTGTTTTTT. Translated: CATSSPGQGIGELFF. The chain has TRBV15 and TRBJ2-2; 10 nucleotides match TRBD1. Unmatched junction bases numbered 6, after V lost 3 bases and J lost 8 bases. This CDR3 comprises 15 residues. Germline values: CDR1 LNHNV, CDR2 YYDKDF (reference sequence).

This clonotype was seen ten or more times. The chain carries TRBV19 and TRBJ2-7; TRBD1 aligns across 7 bases. V lost 4 bases and J lost 4; bases outside the gene matches: 4. This CDR3 contains 13 residues. Germline CDR1 reads LNHDA; CDR2 reads SQIVND (reference sequence). The CDR3 nucleotides read TGTGCCAGTAGTACCGGGACAGTTTACGAGCAGTACTTC. It translates to CASSTGTVYEQYF.

The chain couples TRBV10-3 to TRBJ1-6; 11 positions match TRBD1. V gave up 10 bases and J gave up 3 bases; unmatched junction bases: 5. Germline V gene data show CDR1 as ENHRY and CDR2 as SYGVKD. CDR3 length equals 15 residues. CDR3: CATGQGAFYNSPLHF. The CDR3 bases are TGTGCCACTGGACAGGGGGCCTTCTATAATTCACCCCTCCACTTT.

Of note for this clonotype: This sequence may be a read error, since a much larger clone differs from it by one base. The genes are TRBV20-1 and TRBJ2-5, with 7 bases fitting TRBD1. The germline gives CDR1 DFQATT, CDR2 SNEGSKA (reference sequence). CDR3 length equals 12 residues. CDR3 nucleotide sequence: TGCAGTGCCAGGACAGGAGGAGAGACCCCGTACTTC. Amino acid sequence: CSARTGGETPYF.

The V and J genes are TRBV20-1 and TRBJ2-7; D gene unclear. The length of the CDR3 is 12 residues. The germline V and J ends were trimmed by 7 bases and 4 bases, with 14 bases remaining between them. In germline, CDR1 is DFQATT, CDR2 SNEGSKA (reference sequence). CDR3 in amino acids: CSVSQAPYEQYF. CDR3 DNA: TGCAGTGTTTCGCAGGCCCCTTACGAGCAGTACTTC.

The table lists this clonotype with many counts. The genes are TRBV3-1 and TRBJ1-2; D uncertain. Germline CDR1 and CDR2: LGHDT and YNNKEL (reference sequence). The length of the CDR3 is 12 residues. The germline V and J ends were trimmed by 1 base and 6 bases, with 6 bases remaining between them. In DNA form, the CDR3 reads TGTGCCAGCAGCCAAGGAAAGAATGGCTACACCTTC. This translates into CASSQGKNGYTF.

The V gene is TRBV6-5, the J gene TRBJ2-1; TRBD1 agrees at 12 bases. Germline V gene data show CDR1 as MNHEY and CDR2 as SVGAGI. Trimming removed 2 bases from V and 9 bases from J; junction bases left unmatched: 5. The CDR3 is 15 residues long. Here the CDR3 DNA reads TGTGCCAGCAGTTACCGGGACAGGGGGCGGGCTGAGCAGTTCTTC. Protein sequence: CASSYRDRGRAEQFF.

There are many counts of this clonotype. V usage is TRBV20-1 and J usage is TRBJ2-7; possibly TRBD1 for D (5 bases). Trimming took off 2 bases at V and 2 bases at J, with 16 bases between the two ends. This CDR3 spans 15 amino acids. Germline CDR1 reads DFQATT; CDR2 reads SNEGSKA (reference sequence). The CDR3 is CSARQYSGAAYEQYF. The CDR3 DNA reads TGCAGTGCTAGACAATATTCTGGGGCCGCCTACGAGCAGTACTTC.

This clonotype was picked up a small number of times. The chain joins TRBV6-1 to TRBJ2-3, with TRBD2 as a possible D gene (7 bases). Deletions cut 1 base from V and 1 base from J, with 9 bases between. This CDR3 comprises 15 residues. Germline V CDR1 and CDR2: MNHNS, SASEGT. CDR3 protein: CASSEGGGGTDTQYF. CDR3 nucleotides: TGTGCCAGCAGTGAAGGGGGGGGCGGCACAGATACGCAGTATTTT.

This clonotype was observed a few times. The genes are TRBV27 and TRBJ1-6; D not certain. Per germline, CDR1 MNHEY and CDR2 SMNVEV (reference sequence). The CDR3 has 15 residues. Deletions cut 1 base from V and 5 bases from J, with 9 bases between. CDR3 bases: TGTGCCAGCAGTTTATACTCAGTTAATAATTCACCCCTCCACTTT. The encoded protein is CASSLYSVNNSPLHF.

This clonotype has a count of ten or more. The chain is built from TRBV6-1 and TRBJ2-3, with TRBD1 as a possible D gene (5 bases). Germline assignment: CDR1 MNHNS and CDR2 SASEGT. CDR3 size: 14 residues. V was shortened by 3 bases and J by 6 bases, with 13 bases between the two germline ends. The CDR3 loop reads CASSDLWGRDTQYF. CDR3 DNA sequence: TGTGCCAGCAGTGACCTCTGGGGCCGGGATACGCAGTATTTT.

The chain uses TRBV2 and TRBJ2-7; D may be TRBD1 or TRBD2 (6 bases each). This CDR3 comprises 14 residues. V shed 7 bases and J shed 1 base, with 14 bases lying between them. The germline CDR1 and CDR2 sequences are SNHLY and FYNNEI. The CDR3 sequence: CASTEGGGSYEQYF. The CDR3 DNA reads TGTGCCAGCACCGAGGGGGGCGGGTCCTACGAGCAGTACTTC.

The sample holds a few counts of this clonotype. V and J are TRBV6-2 or TRBV6-3 and TRBJ2-3, with a possible D match to TRBD2 (6 bases). V was pared by 5 bases and J by 2 bases, with 14 bases between. The CDR3 runs 15 residues. Germline CDR1 reads MNHEY; CDR2 reads SVGEGT. The chain's CDR3 is CASSEVGGPTDTQYF. Written as DNA, the CDR3 is TGTGCCAGCAGTGAGGTCGGGGGTCCCACAGATACGCAGTATTTT.

Regarding this clonotype: This may arise from a read error, as a much more abundant clone is one base away. The chain has TRBV10-2 and TRBJ2-7; D is possibly TRBD1 or TRBD2 (5 bases each). The CDR3 loop spans 14 amino acids. The germline V gene encodes CDR1 WSHSY and CDR2 SAAADI. CDR3 protein: CACSYGTRSYEQYF. DNA for the CDR3: TGTGCCTGCAGTTACGGGACCCGCTCCTACGAGCAGTACTTC.